These 30 T cell receptor beta chains came from one sample sequenced in a study of T cell responses to AZD1222 COVID-19 vaccine. Some clones are missing from TCRdb's copy, which holds only in-frame ones; the method was immunoSEQ multiplex PCR. Here the sample spans more than 60,000 clones, approximately 86% being singletons. This sample comprised peripheral blood, obtained on day 0 of AZD1222 vaccination. The receptors here all came from an adult in good health.

This chain uses TRBV29-1 with TRBJ2-3; possibly TRBD1 or TRBD2 for D (5 bases each). V lost 3 bases to trimming and J lost 1 base, with 5 bases between them. Germline lookup yields CDR1 SQVTM and CDR2 ANQGSEA. The CDR3 length is 12 residues. In DNA form, the CDR3 reads TGCAGCGTTGAGGGGGGCACAGATACGCAGTATTTT. It encodes CSVEGGTDTQYF.

The chain links TRBV6-5 to TRBJ1-6; TRBD1 might be the D (5 bases). Looked up from germline, CDR1 is MNHEY and CDR2 is SVGAGI. V gave up 0 bases and J gave up 8 bases, with 11 bases separating them. The CDR3 extends over 15 amino acids. CDR3 in DNA: TGTGCCAGCAGTTACTCCGGGGGTGGAGATTCACCCCTCCACTTT. This encodes CASSYSGGGDSPLHF.

The chain carries TRBV7-3 and TRBJ2-1; 12 bases match TRBD2. This CDR3 has 17 residues. V shed 4 bases and J 7 bases; nucleotides not matched to a gene: 11. Per the germline V gene, CDR1 is SGHTA and CDR2 is FQGTGA. CDR3 sequence: CASSSGLAGSTGNEQFF. In nucleotides, the CDR3 is TGTGCCAGCAGCTCAGGACTAGCGGGATCCACGGGTAATGAGCAGTTCTTC.

V gene TRBV7-9 combines with J gene TRBJ1-4; TRBD1 aligns across 7 bases. The germline CDR1 and CDR2 sequences are SEHNR and FQNEAQ (reference sequence). Trimming removed 8 bases from V and 8 bases from J; junction bases left unmatched: 11. This CDR3 region has 14 residues. The CDR3 DNA reads as TGTGCCAGCGGACTACAGGGGAGTGGCGAAAAACTGTTTTTT. This sequence encodes CASGLQGSGEKLFF.

The CDR3 loop reads CASRGLAGYEQYF. Written as DNA, the CDR3 is TGTGCCAGCAGGGGACTAGCAGGCTACGAGCAGTACTTC. This rearrangement joins TRBV3-1 (or the pseudogene TRBV3-2) to TRBJ2-7, with TRBD2 matching over 9 bases. CDR1 is LGHDT and CDR2 is YNNKEL in the germline V gene (reference sequence). V lost 6 bases and J lost 3; bases outside the gene matches: 3. The CDR3 is 13 residues long.

This chain joins TRBV7-6 and TRBJ1-5; D not resolved. Trimming took 1 base from V and 6 from J, leaving 7 bases between them. The CDR3 length is 13 residues. Per germline, CDR1 SGHVS and CDR2 FNYEAQ. Here the CDR3 reads CASSLDPVQPQHF. For the CDR3, the DNA is TGTGCCAGCAGCTTAGATCCCGTTCAGCCCCAGCATTTT.

The rearrangement joins TRBV9 to TRBJ1-6, with D perhaps TRBD1 (5 bases). CDR1 and CDR2 (germline): SGDLS, YYNGEE. This CDR3 spans 16 amino acids. V was cut by 4 bases and J by 6 bases, with 17 bases left in between. DNA for the CDR3: TGTGCCAGCAGCCCCCGTGGGGCCCCTTCTAATTCACCCCTCCACTTT. Protein sequence: CASSPRGAPSNSPLHF.

J is TRBJ2-1 and V is TRBV5-1, with TRBD1 matching 8 bases. The CDR3 contains 15 residues. Germline V gene sequence: CDR1 SGHRS, CDR2 YFSETQ. Trimming at V came to 7 bases and at J to 7 bases, leaving 13 bases not matched to a gene. CDR3 protein: CASSSGTGSTNEQFF. CDR3 nucleotide sequence: TGCGCCAGCTCCTCAGGGACAGGAAGTACTAATGAGCAGTTCTTC.

The CDR3 reads CASSPQTIASTDTQYF. CDR3 in DNA: TGTGCCAGCTCACCACAGACTATTGCTAGCACAGATACGCAGTATTTT. V gene TRBV18 combines with J gene TRBJ2-3, with D possibly being TRBD2 (5 bases). The germline V and J ends were trimmed by 1 base and 0 bases, with 11 bases remaining between them. This CDR3 is 16 amino acids long. The germline V gene encodes CDR1 KGHSH and CDR2 LQKENI.

This chain uses TRBV7-3 with TRBJ1-1; TRBD1 agrees at 9 bases. The CDR3 has 13 amino acids. Germline V gene lookup returns CDR1 SGHTA and CDR2 FQGTGA. Unmatched junction bases numbered 3, after V lost 6 bases and J lost 4 bases. DNA of the CDR3: TGTGCCAGCAGTACGACAGGGGGCACTGAAGCTTTCTTT. It translates to CASSTTGGTEAFF. The variable domain in full, completed from reference TRBV7-3 and TRBJ1-1, reads GAGVSQTPSNKVTEKGKYVELRCDPISGHTALYWYRQSLGQGPEFLIYFQGTGAADDSGLPNDRFFAVRPEGSVSTLKIQRTERGDSAVYLCASSTTGGTEAFFGQGTRLTVV.

The chain joins TRBV3-1 (or the pseudogene TRBV3-2) to TRBJ1-2; tentative D call: TRBD1 (6 bases). The CDR3 runs 14 residues. Between the trimmed V and J ends, which lost 0 bases and 6 bases, there was a span of 11 bases. Germline CDR1 and CDR2: LGHDT and YNNKEL (reference sequence). The CDR3 loop is CASSQDHRVDGYTF. The CDR3 DNA follows: TGTGCCAGCAGCCAAGATCACAGGGTGGATGGCTACACCTTC.

This clone is a singleton in its sample. The V call is TRBV29-1, the J call TRBJ1-1; 9 positions match TRBD1. The germline gives CDR1 SQVTM, CDR2 ANQGSEA. This CDR3 region has 12 residues. With V trimmed by 7 bases and J by 4 bases, 4 bases remained unmatched. CDR3 bases: TGCAGCGGAAAACAGGGGGCCACTGAAGCTTTCTTT. Translation gives CSGKQGATEAFF.

The rearrangement joins TRBV5-4 to TRBJ2-3; D is unclear. V lost 3 bases to trimming and J lost 3 bases, with 17 bases between them. The CDR3 is made up of 16 amino acids. Germline-derived CDR1 and CDR2 are SGHNT and YYREEE (reference sequence). CDR3 in DNA: TGTGCCAGCAGCTCCGCGAGAGGCGTTAGGACAGATACGCAGTATTTT. Protein product: CASSSARGVRTDTQYF.

The J gene is TRBJ1-1, the V gene TRBV19; D uncertain. V shed 4 bases and J shed 1 base, with 13 bases lying between them. The CDR3 has 15 residues. Germline loops: CDR1 LNHDA, CDR2 SQIVND (reference sequence). CDR3 loop: CASSTGPVSNTEAFF. The CDR3 DNA follows: TGTGCCAGTAGTACAGGACCTGTCTCGAACACTGAAGCTTTCTTT. The variable domain in full, with the rest retrieved from reference TRBV19 and TRBJ1-1, is DGGITQSPKYLFRKEGQNVTLSCEQNLNHDAMYWYRQDPGQGLRLIYYSQIVNDFQKGDIAEGYSVSREKKESFPLTVTSAQKNPTAFYLCASSTGPVSNTEAFFGQGTRLTVV.

V and J are TRBV6-5 and TRBJ2-7; 7 positions match TRBD1. V trimming: 2 bases; J trimming: 7 bases; junction bases outside the gene matches: 5. Germline CDR1 is MNHEY and CDR2 is SVGAGI. CDR3 size: 13 residues. The CDR3 DNA sequence: TGTGCCAGCAGTTACGACAGGGAGCGGGAGCAGTACTTC. Residues: CASSYDREREQYF.

The chain uses TRBV7-9 and TRBJ1-3, with D unresolved. Per germline, CDR1 SEHNR and CDR2 FQNEAQ (reference sequence). The length of the CDR3 is 15 residues. Trimming shortened V by 4 bases and J by 0 bases, and 10 bases separated the two germline ends. CDR3 sequence reads: CASSSDGISGNTIYF. CDR3 in DNA: TGTGCCAGCAGCTCGGACGGCATCTCTGGAAACACCATATATTTT.

This clone was seen a handful of times. This rearrangement joins TRBV30 to TRBJ2-1, with 14 bases aligning to TRBD2. V lost 2 bases and J lost 7; bases outside the gene matches: 4. This CDR3 comprises 15 residues. Germline CDR1 reads GTSNPN; CDR2 reads SVGIG (reference sequence). The CDR3 here is CAWSKGLAGDNEQFF. The CDR3 coding sequence is TGTGCCTGGAGTAAGGGACTAGCGGGAGATAATGAGCAGTTCTTC.

The chain is built from TRBV14 and TRBJ2-1; 9 bases agree with TRBD1. This CDR3 region has 16 residues. Germline V lookup: CDR1 SGHDN, CDR2 FVKESK. V trimming: 0 bases; J trimming: 7 bases; junction bases outside the gene matches: 7. The CDR3 nucleotides are TGTGCCAGCAGCCAAGAAGGGACAGGGTTTTGGAATGAGCAGTTCTTC. This encodes CASSQEGTGFWNEQFF.

V usage is TRBV19 and J usage is TRBJ1-1; 8 nucleotides align to TRBD1. Trimming took 5 bases from V and 7 from J; bases not matched to a gene: 18. The length of the CDR3 is 17 residues. Germline lookup yields CDR1 LNHDA and CDR2 SQIVND (reference sequence). CDR3 coding DNA: TGTGCCAGTAGTTTGCAATCCTCAGGGGGCGCCCGGGGTGAAGCTTTCTTT. Amino acids: CASSLQSSGGARGEAFF.

The chain carries TRBV6-5 and TRBJ2-5; weak D call: TRBD2 (5 bases). In germline, CDR1 is MNHEY, CDR2 SVGAGI. Between the trimmed V and J ends, which lost 0 bases and 1 base, there was a span of 9 bases. This CDR3 is 15 amino acids long. The CDR3 protein is CASSYSWRAQETQYF. CDR3 DNA: TGTGCCAGCAGTTACTCGTGGCGGGCCCAAGAGACCCAGTACTTC.

The rearrangement links TRBV7-9 to TRBJ1-2; D is unclear. Germline V CDR1 and CDR2: SEHNR, FQNEAQ (reference sequence). Trimming took off 2 bases at V and 0 bases at J, with 7 bases between the two ends. The CDR3 runs to 14 residues. CDR3 amino acids: CASSLSGTNYGYTF. The CDR3 DNA reads as TGTGCCAGCAGCTTATCGGGGACTAACTATGGCTACACCTTC.

The genes are TRBV9 and TRBJ1-1, with no clear D. Trimming took 1 base from V and 0 from J, leaving 4 bases between them. Germline V gives CDR1 SGDLS, CDR2 YYNGEE. The CDR3 is made up of 13 amino acids. CDR3 coding DNA: TGTGCCAGCAGCGTATTCTTGAACACTGAAGCTTTCTTT. This codes for CASSVFLNTEAFF. Using reference TRBV9 and TRBJ1-1 for the parts outside the CDR3, the full variable domain is DSGVTQTPKHLITATGQRVTLRCSPRSGDLSVYWYQQSLDQGLQFLIQYYNGEERAKGNILERFSAQQFPDLHSELNLSSLELGDSALYFCASSVFLNTEAFFGQGTRLTVV.

The CDR3 sequence: CASRQDRDYNSPLHF. CDR3 sequence (DNA): TGTGCCAGCAGGCAGGACAGGGATTATAATTCACCCCTCCACTTT. The chain couples TRBV6-5 to TRBJ1-6, with 8 bases identical to TRBD1. Germline lookup yields CDR1 MNHEY and CDR2 SVGAGI. This CDR3 spans 15 amino acids. V dropped 6 bases and J dropped 4; count of bases not matched to a gene: 5.

This chain joins TRBV3-1 (or the pseudogene TRBV3-2) and TRBJ1-4, with D possibly TRBD1 on 5 matching bases. V was trimmed by 0 bases and J by 3 bases, leaving 14 bases between them. The germline V gene encodes CDR1 LGHDT and CDR2 YNNKEL (reference sequence). The CDR3 is 17 residues long. Here the CDR3 DNA reads TGTGCCAGCAGCCAAGATCTGTGGAGGGGAGCTAATGAAAAACTGTTTTTT. Residues: CASSQDLWRGANEKLFF.

This chain uses TRBV27 with TRBJ2-7; TRBD2 matches 7 bases. In germline, CDR1 is MNHEY, CDR2 SMNVEV (reference sequence). The CDR3 extends over 14 amino acids. J lost 2 bases, V lost 2 bases, and 3 bases had no gene match. The CDR3 loop is CASSLREGTYEQYF. The CDR3 region has the DNA TGTGCCAGCAGTTTAAGGGAGGGGACCTACGAGCAGTACTTC.

The chain links TRBV20-1 to TRBJ2-3, with D perhaps TRBD2 (6 bases). V dropped 3 bases and J dropped 8 bases, with 9 bases sitting between them. Germline CDR1 DFQATT, CDR2 SNEGSKA (reference sequence). This CDR3 spans 11 amino acids. The CDR3 reads CSASGSGTQYF. The DNA of the CDR3 is TGCAGTGCTAGCGGGAGTGGTACGCAGTATTTT.

V gene TRBV11-2 combines with J gene TRBJ1-6; a possible D gene is TRBD1 (6 bases). Trimming left V 5 bases short and J 9 bases short, with 11 bases between. CDR3 length: 13 amino acids. Germline CDR1 is SGHAT and CDR2 is FQNNGV. Here the CDR3 DNA reads TGTGCCAGCAGCGTAACAGGGCGTTCACCCCTCCACTTT. As protein: CASSVTGRSPLHF.

The gene calls are TRBV7-8 and TRBJ1-1; no definite D call. V gave up 1 base and J gave up 9 bases, with 9 bases separating them. The germline V gene has CDR1 SGHVS and CDR2 FQNEAQ. CDR3 length: 12 residues. Here the CDR3 DNA reads TGTGCCAGCAGCTTAGAAGGGAGTAAAGCTTTCTTT. Encoded protein: CASSLEGSKAFF.

On this clone: The DNA is left out, because the CDR3 cannot be placed on it with certainty; the CDR3 is given as TCRdb lists it. CDR3: CASSYFGNEQFF. The genes are TRBV6-5 and TRBJ2-1. The germline gives CDR1 MNHEY, CDR2 SVGAGI. Including both end residues, the CDR3 is 12 amino acids long.

The CDR3 sequence: CASRRDRSSYNEQFF. As DNA, the CDR3 is TGTGCCAGCAGAAGGGACAGGTCATCCTACAATGAGCAGTTCTTC. The V and J genes are TRBV5-4 and TRBJ2-1, with 8 bases identical to TRBD1. CDR1 is SGHNT, CDR2 YYREEE, per germline (reference sequence). The CDR3 extends over 15 amino acids. Losses at the gene ends were 5 bases for V and 1 base for J; bases not matched to a gene: 5.